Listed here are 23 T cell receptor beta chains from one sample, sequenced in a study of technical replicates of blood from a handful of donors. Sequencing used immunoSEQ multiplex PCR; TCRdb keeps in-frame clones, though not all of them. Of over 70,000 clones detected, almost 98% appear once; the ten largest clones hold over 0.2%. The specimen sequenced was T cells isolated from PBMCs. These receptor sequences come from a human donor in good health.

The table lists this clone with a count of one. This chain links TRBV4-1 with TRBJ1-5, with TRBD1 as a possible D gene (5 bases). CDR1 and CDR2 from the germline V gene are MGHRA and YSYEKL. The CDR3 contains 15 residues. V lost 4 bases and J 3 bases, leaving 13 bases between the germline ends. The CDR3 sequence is CASSPLPGHNQPQHF. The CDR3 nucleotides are TGCGCCAGCAGCCCTCTGCCAGGGCACAATCAGCCCCAGCATTTT.

The DNA of the CDR3 is TGCGCCAGCAGCTTCATGACAGGGGGCGACTACGAGCAGTACTTC. Protein product: CASSFMTGGDYEQYF. The rearrangement joins TRBV5-1 to TRBJ2-7; 10 nucleotides line up with TRBD1. Losses at the gene ends were 2 bases for V and 3 bases for J; bases not matched to a gene: 5. Germline loops: CDR1 SGHRS, CDR2 YFSETQ. This CDR3 is 15 amino acids long.

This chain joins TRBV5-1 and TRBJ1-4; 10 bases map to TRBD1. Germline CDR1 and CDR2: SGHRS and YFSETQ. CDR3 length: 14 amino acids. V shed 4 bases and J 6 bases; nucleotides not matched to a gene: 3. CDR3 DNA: TGCGCCAGCAGCGCCGGGACAGGGGATGAAAAACTGTTTTTT. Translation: CASSAGTGDEKLFF.

In nucleotides, the CDR3 is TGTGCCAGCAGCCAGGGCGGGGGCTATGAGCAGTTCTTC. Its translation is CASSQGGGYEQFF. V is TRBV7-9 and J is TRBJ2-1, with D maybe TRBD2 (7 bases). The germline CDR1 and CDR2 sequences are SEHNR and FQNEAQ (reference sequence). The CDR3 covers 13 residues. V lost 5 bases and J lost 8, with 13 bases in between.

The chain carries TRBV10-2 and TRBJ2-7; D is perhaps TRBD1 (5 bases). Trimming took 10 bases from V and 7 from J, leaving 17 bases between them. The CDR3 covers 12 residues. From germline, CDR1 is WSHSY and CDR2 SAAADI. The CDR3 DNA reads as TGCGCCACCAAGGACACTTTGGGAGAGCAGTACTTC. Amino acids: CATKDTLGEQYF.

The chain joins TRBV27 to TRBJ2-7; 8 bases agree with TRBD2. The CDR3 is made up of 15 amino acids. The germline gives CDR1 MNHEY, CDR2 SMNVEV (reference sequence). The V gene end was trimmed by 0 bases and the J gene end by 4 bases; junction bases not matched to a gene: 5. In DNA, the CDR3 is TGTGCCAGCAGTTTATCGAGTCTAGCGGGTTACGAGCAGTACTTC. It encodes CASSLSSLAGYEQYF.

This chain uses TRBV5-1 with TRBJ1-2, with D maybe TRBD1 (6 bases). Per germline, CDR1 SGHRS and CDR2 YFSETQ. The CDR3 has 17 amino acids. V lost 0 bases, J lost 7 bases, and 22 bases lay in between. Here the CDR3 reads CASSLDKGVSWYVGYTF. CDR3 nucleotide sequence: TGCGCCAGCAGCTTGGATAAGGGGGTAAGCTGGTATGTTGGCTACACCTTC.

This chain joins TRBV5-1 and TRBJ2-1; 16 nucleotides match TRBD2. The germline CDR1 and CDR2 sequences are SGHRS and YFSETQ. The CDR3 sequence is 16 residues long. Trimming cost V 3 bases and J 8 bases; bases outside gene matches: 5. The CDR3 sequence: CASSSGTSGRADEQFF. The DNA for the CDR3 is TGCGCCAGCAGCTCCGGGACTAGCGGGAGGGCCGATGAGCAGTTCTTC.

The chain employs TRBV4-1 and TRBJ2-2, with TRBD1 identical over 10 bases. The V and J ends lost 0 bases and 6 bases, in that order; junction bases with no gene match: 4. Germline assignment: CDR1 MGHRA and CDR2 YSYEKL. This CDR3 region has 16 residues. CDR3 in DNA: TGCGCCAGCAGCCAAGATACAGGACAGGGGGCCGGGGAGCTGTTTTTT. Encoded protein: CASSQDTGQGAGELFF.

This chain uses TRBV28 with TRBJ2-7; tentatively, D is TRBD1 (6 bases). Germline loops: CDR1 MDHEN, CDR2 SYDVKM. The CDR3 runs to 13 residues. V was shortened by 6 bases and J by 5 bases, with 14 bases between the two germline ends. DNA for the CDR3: TGTGCCAGCAGGTTACAGGGCCCTGACGAGCAGTACTTC. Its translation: CASRLQGPDEQYF.

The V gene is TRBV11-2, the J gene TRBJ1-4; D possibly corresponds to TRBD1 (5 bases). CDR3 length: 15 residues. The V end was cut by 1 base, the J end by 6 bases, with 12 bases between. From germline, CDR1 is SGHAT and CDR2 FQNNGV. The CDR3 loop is CASSLVGREDEKLFF. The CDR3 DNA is TGTGCCAGCAGCTTAGTTGGCAGGGAGGATGAAAAACTGTTTTTT.

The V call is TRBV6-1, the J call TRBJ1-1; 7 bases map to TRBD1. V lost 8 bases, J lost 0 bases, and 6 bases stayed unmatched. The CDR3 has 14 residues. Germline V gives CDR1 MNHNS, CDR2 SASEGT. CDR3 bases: TGTGCCAGCCGATTCACAGGGGTGAACACTGAAGCTTTCTTT. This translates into CASRFTGVNTEAFF.

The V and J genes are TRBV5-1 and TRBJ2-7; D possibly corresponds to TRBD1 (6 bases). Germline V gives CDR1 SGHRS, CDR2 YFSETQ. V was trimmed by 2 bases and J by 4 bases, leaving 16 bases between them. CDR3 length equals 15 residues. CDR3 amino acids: CASSFQGDRTYEQYF. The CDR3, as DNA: TGCGCCAGCAGCTTTCAGGGAGACAGGACGTACGAGCAGTACTTC. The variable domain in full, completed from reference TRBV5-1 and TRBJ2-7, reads KAGVTQTPRYLIKTRGQQVTLSCSPISGHRSVSWYQQTPGQGLQFLFEYFSETQRNKGNFPGRFSGRQFSNSRSEMNVSTLELGDSALYLCASSFQGDRTYEQYFGPGTRLTVT.

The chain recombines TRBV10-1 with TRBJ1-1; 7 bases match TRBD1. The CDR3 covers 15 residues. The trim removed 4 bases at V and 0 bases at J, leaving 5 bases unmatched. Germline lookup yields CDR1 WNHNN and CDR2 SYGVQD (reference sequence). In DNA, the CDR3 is TGCGCCAGCAGTGGAGGGACAGCCATGAACACTGAAGCTTTCTTT. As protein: CASSGGTAMNTEAFF.

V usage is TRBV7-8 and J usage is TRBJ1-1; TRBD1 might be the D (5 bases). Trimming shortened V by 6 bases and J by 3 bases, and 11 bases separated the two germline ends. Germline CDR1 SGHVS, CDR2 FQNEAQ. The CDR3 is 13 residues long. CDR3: CASRSGVYTEAFF. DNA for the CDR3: TGTGCCAGCAGATCGGGGGTCTACACTGAAGCTTTCTTT.

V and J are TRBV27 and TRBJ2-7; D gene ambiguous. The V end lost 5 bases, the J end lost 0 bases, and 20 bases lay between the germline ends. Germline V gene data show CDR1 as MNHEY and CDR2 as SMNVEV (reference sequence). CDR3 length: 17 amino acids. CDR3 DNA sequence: TGTGCCAGCAGTACCCTCCTCGCTAGGCGAGGCTCCTACGAGCAGTACTTC. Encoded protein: CASSTLLARRGSYEQYF.

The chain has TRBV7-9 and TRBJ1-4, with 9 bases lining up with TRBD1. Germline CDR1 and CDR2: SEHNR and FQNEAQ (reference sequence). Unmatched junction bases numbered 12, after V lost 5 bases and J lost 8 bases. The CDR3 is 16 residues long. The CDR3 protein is CASSTTGQGGSEKLFF. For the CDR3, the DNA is TGTGCCAGCAGCACAACGGGACAGGGAGGCTCGGAAAAACTGTTTTTT.

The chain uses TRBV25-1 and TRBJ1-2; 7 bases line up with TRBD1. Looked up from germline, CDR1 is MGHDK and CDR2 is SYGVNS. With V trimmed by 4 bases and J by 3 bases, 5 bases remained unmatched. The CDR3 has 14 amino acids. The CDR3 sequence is CASSGGTADYGYTF. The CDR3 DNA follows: TGTGCCAGCAGTGGGGGGACAGCCGACTATGGCTACACCTTC.

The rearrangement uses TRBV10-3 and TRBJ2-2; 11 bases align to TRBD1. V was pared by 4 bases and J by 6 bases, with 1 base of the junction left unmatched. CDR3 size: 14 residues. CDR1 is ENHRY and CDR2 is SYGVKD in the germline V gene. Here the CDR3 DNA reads TGTGCCATCAGTGTGGGACAGGGGGCCGGGGAGCTGTTTTTT. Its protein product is CAISVGQGAGELFF.

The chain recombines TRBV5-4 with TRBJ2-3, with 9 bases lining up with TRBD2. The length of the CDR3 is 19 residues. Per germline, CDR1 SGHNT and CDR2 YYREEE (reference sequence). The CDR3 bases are TGTTCAGCAGCCCCGGCTAGCGGGGAGCGTCACGCTAGCACAGATACGCAGTATTTT. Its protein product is CSAAPASGERHASTDTQYF.

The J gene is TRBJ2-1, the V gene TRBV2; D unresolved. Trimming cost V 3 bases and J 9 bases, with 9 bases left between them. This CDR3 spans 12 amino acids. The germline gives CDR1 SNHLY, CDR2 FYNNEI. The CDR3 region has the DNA TGTGCCAGCAGTGATGACACAAGTGAGCAGTTCTTC. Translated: CASSDDTSEQFF.

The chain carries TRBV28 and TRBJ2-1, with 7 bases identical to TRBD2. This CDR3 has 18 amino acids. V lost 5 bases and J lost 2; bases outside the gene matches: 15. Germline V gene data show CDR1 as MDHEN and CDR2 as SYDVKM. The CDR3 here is CASSQASGYPFPYNEQFF. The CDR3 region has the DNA TGTGCCAGCAGTCAAGCTAGCGGATATCCCTTTCCCTACAATGAGCAGTTCTTC.

The CDR3 is CASSYSFSTDTQYF. In nucleotides, the CDR3 is TGTGCCAGCAGTTACTCCTTTAGCACAGATACGCAGTATTTT. The rearrangement uses TRBV6-6 and TRBJ2-3, with D hard to call. CDR1 is MNHNY, CDR2 SVGAGI, per germline (reference sequence). There are 14 residues in the CDR3. V dropped 0 bases and J dropped 0 bases, with 4 bases sitting between them.